This TCR beta chain was recorded in a study of identical twins. Study results and caveats: Recombination models fit unrelated individuals' TCR alpha sharing but underestimated twins'.

This clonotype was counted at least ten times. The antigen remains undetermined. Among all donors, each was a healthy Caucasian. The CDR3 totals 16 residues. CDR1 is MGHRA, CDR2 YSYEKL, per germline. The V and J ends lost 3 bases and 1 base respectively, with 12 bases between them. TCRdb processed the 5' RACE reads anew with MiXCR; each CDR3 protein has one entry. The profile shows about 690,000 distinct CDR3 sequences, 6% to 6.5% of them singletons. Sequences were obtained from naive T cells sorted from blood. This receptor was identified in a man aged 18 to 29 in good health. The J gene is TRBJ2-2, the V gene TRBV4-1; possible D gene TRBD1, 6 bases. CDR3 loop: CASSHPSRGNTGELFF. DNA for the CDR3: TGCGCCAGCAGCCACCCATCCAGGGGGAACACCGGGGAGCTGTTTTTT.